What follows describes a single T cell receptor beta chain. The sample holds a few counts of this clone. This receptor's antigen is unknown. No much larger clone exists at a distance of one base, and base qualities are not known. The library came from the immunoSEQ multiplex PCR assay. Sourced from immuneACCESS, this table was stored by TCRdb with only in-frame sequences that have V and J called. A share of the clones is absent; for the studies checked, an unresolved V gene accounts for under half, and the remainder has no known explanation. This sample holds about 22,000 clones; around 74% were observed only once. The ten largest clonotypes hold 23% of the sample. The data belong to a study of ipilimumab plus nivolumab after autologous stem cell transplantation (dated by TCRdb to the early 2020s). Regarding the research as a whole: The median number of doses that trial patients received was a few for ipilimumab and about eight for nivolumab. Patients with high-risk diffuse large B cell lymphoma, mature T cell lymphoma, or multiple myeloma undergoing autologous transplant were enrolled in the trial. Some 35 patients made up the trial's intent-to-treat population. Primary refractory and relapsed disease were included in the DLBCL cohort, with 18-month progression-free survival of 85.7% and 28.6%, respectively.

On the study overall, not on this receptor specifically: According to the authors, a biologic rationale for studying the approach further came from T cell receptor repertoire, regulatory T cell phenotype and gut microbiota profiles. The authors concluded that combined checkpoint inhibition appeared tolerable when used as consolidation after transplant.

Ipilimumab was given at 1 mg/kg intravenously on day 1 of selected weeks, and checkpoint therapy started 14 to 28 days after autologous transplant. Nivolumab was administered at 3 mg/kg intravenously on day 1 of weeks 1, 4, 7, 10, and every two weeks through week 26. This Phase Ib clinical trial tested ipilimumab plus nivolumab, a combined checkpoint inhibition, as consolidation after autologous stem cell transplantation. The junction shows trimming of 2 bases on V and 4 bases on J, plus 12 bases between the germline ends. The germline V gene (reference sequence) sets CDR1 to SGHNT and CDR2 to YYREEE. The CDR3, from cysteine to phenylalanine, totals 14 residues. The DNA shown is the 42-base CDR3, in frame from base 1.

Material: PBMCs, obtained in a trial of ipilimumab plus nivolumab as post-transplant consolidation. The clonotype comes from a male donor with diffuse large B-cell lymphoma. Recombination joined TRBV5-4 with TRBJ1-2; no confident D gene assignment can be made. The CDR3 protein sequence reads: CASSLPASGYGYTF. The sequenced DNA is TGTGCCAGCAGCTTACCGGCCTCCGGCTATGGCTACACCTTC.